The rows below give T cell receptor beta chains drawn from one sample of a study of vaccination effects on CD4 cells after COVID-19. Clones were sequenced by immunoSEQ multiplex PCR, and TCRdb holds only the in-frame ones, with some missing. The sample contains about 59,000 clones, roughly 78% of which appear only once. No antigen has been assigned to these receptors. Sequenced material: CD4+ T cells from PBMCs cultured with HCoV-OC43 spike peptides, taken after COVID-19 vaccination. The receptors derive from a human donor who received a COVID-19 vaccine. CDR3s leave out the opening cysteine and the closing phenylalanine or tryptophan. The order of the fields is V gene, CDR3 protein.

TRBV19 ASSISPSGGPYTDTQY
TRBV5-8 ASSYARSSYNEQF
TRBV11-1 ASSRHPGQQETQY
TRBV5-4 ASSRGSPDSNQPQH
TRBV5-4 ASRAGTPDTEAF
TRBV6-2/TRBV6-3 ASSYTSGLWNEQF
TRBV6-5 ASRRTGGTDTQY
TRBV24-1 ATSDYGQEAF
TRBV11-2 ASSWGQGSIVRTEAF
TRBV5-1 ASSPPLRGSTDTQY
TRBV7-9 ASSFRPGGASKNIQY
TRBV6-5 ASSYLSGGGGGYT